The 14 T cell receptor beta chains listed next were all sequenced from one sample in a study of T cells in Graves' hyperthyroidism and ophthalmopathy. Researchers took RNA transcripts and amplified the TCR beta CDR3 regions from them. HTBI primers were used for first-round RT-PCR of the TCR CDR3. TCRdb fed the multiplex PCR reads into MiXCR, producing one record per CDR3 protein. The repertoire holds 350,000 to 400,000 distinct CDR3 sequences, with about 19% as singletons. The sequencing sample was made of blood. These receptors all stem from a woman between 18 and 29 years old with Graves' hyperthyroidism.

This clonotype was seen ten or more times. The chain carries TRBV6-5 and TRBJ2-6; D gene uncertain. With 1 base removed from V and 0 bases from J, the gap between germline ends came to 1 base. CDR1 is MNHEY and CDR2 is SVGAGI in the germline V gene. The CDR3 has 14 amino acids. The CDR3 protein is CASSYFSGANVLTF. The CDR3 DNA sequence: TGTGCCAGCAGTTACTTCTCTGGGGCCAACGTCCTGACTTTC.

This clonotype was recorded at least ten times. The chain combines TRBV6-5 with TRBJ1-1, with a possible D match to TRBD1 (5 bases). This CDR3 spans 13 amino acids. The V and J ends lost 4 bases and 5 bases respectively, with 11 bases between them. Germline V gene sequence: CDR1 MNHEY, CDR2 SVGAGI. CDR3 protein: CASSWGVGTEAFF. The CDR3 DNA reads as TGTGCCAGCAGTTGGGGCGTGGGTACTGAAGCTTTCTTT.

This clonotype was picked up many times. The chain couples TRBV9 to TRBJ1-1; TRBD1 matches 10 bases. The CDR3 contains 17 residues. J was trimmed by 8 bases and V by 1 base; bases with no gene match: 14. Germline V gene lookup returns CDR1 SGDLS and CDR2 YYNGEE. CDR3 sequence (DNA): TGTGCCAGCAGCGTACTATCGTTTCGACAGGGGGCTAACGAAGCTTTCTTT. Translating gives CASSVLSFRQGANEAFF.

This clonotype was detected many times. The chain carries TRBV11-1 and TRBJ2-2; D is undetermined. This CDR3 region has 14 residues. Trimming removed 2 bases from V and 1 base from J, with 5 bases in between. Germline CDR1 reads SGHAT; CDR2 reads FQDESV (reference sequence). DNA for the CDR3: TGTGCCAGCAGCTTAAGCGTGAACACCGGGGAGCTGTTTTTT. Protein: CASSLSVNTGELFF.

This clonotype appeared many times. The J gene is TRBJ1-2, the V gene TRBV12-3 or TRBV12-4; D call uncertain. V lost 6 bases and J 5 bases, leaving 16 bases between the germline ends. The CDR3 sequence is 14 residues long. The CDR3 sequence is CASSSRRTAYGYTF. Here the CDR3 DNA reads TGTGCCAGCAGCAGTCGACGGACGGCGTATGGCTACACCTTC.

Only a few counts were recorded for this clonotype. Here the CDR3 DNA reads TGTGCCAGCACCCTGACCGGGACAGGGGGCCCCCTCCGGGGCTACACCTTC. It encodes CASTLTGTGGPLRGYTF. The V gene is TRBV28, the J gene TRBJ1-2; 12 bases map to TRBD1. After removal of 7 bases from V and 8 bases from J, the junction contained 17 bases not matched to a gene. This CDR3 spans 17 amino acids. Germline CDR1 MDHEN, CDR2 SYDVKM.

This clonotype was seen repeatedly, ten times or more. The genes are TRBV19 and TRBJ1-5; the D gene is possibly TRBD1 (5 bases). This CDR3 region has 15 residues. Germline CDR1 reads LNHDA; CDR2 reads SQIVND (reference sequence). Trimming removed 5 bases from V and 1 base from J, with 12 bases in between. The CDR3 loop reads CASSASRDSNQPQHF. The CDR3 coding sequence is TGTGCCAGTAGTGCCTCCCGGGACAGCAATCAGCCCCAGCATTTT.

This clonotype occurred many times. The chain couples TRBV20-1 to TRBJ1-3; TRBD1 matches 10 bases. Germline V gene data show CDR1 as DFQATT and CDR2 as SNEGSKA (reference sequence). Losses at the gene ends were 0 bases for V and 3 bases for J; bases not matched to a gene: 17. The CDR3 runs to 20 residues. The CDR3: CSARDLHREMGQGNGNTIYF. In DNA form, the CDR3 reads TGCAGTGCTAGAGATCTCCACCGTGAAATGGGACAGGGGAATGGAAACACCATATATTTT.

This clonotype was observed many times. The chain employs TRBV6-1 and TRBJ1-1; no reliable D call. Germline V gene data show CDR1 as MNHNS and CDR2 as SASEGT. The CDR3 loop spans 12 amino acids. V lost 6 bases and J 8 bases, leaving 13 bases between the germline ends. CDR3 bases: TGTGCCAGCAGCCGGCTGGACGGGGAAGCTTTCTTT. Translation: CASSRLDGEAFF.

This clonotype was picked up many times. The chain couples TRBV20-1 to TRBJ2-7, with a weak D call TRBD1 (6 bases). Germline CDR1 DFQATT, CDR2 SNEGSKA (reference sequence). This CDR3 is 12 amino acids long. V was cut by 5 bases and J by 1 base, with 9 bases left in between. CDR3 amino acids: CSAGQISYEQYF. The CDR3 region has the DNA TGCAGTGCTGGACAGATTTCCTACGAGCAGTACTTC.

This clonotype came up many times. The rearrangement uses TRBV6-1 and TRBJ1-2; 7 positions match TRBD1. The CDR3 is made up of 13 amino acids. With V trimmed by 3 bases and J by 8 bases, 6 bases remained unmatched. The germline V gene encodes CDR1 MNHNS and CDR2 SASEGT. The chain's CDR3 is CASSDYDRAGYTF. The CDR3 DNA is TGTGCCAGCAGTGACTACGACAGGGCAGGCTACACCTTC.

In this sample, this clonotype turned up many times. The gene calls are TRBV5-1 and TRBJ2-5, with TRBD2 matching 10 bases. Trimming took 3 bases from V and 0 from J; bases not matched to a gene: 5. Germline CDR1 is SGHRS and CDR2 is YFSETQ. The CDR3 is made up of 16 amino acids. The CDR3 bases are TGCGCCAGCAGCTATCCTAGCGGGGGTTACCAAGAGACCCAGTACTTC. Its translation is CASSYPSGGYQETQYF.

Many counts were recorded for this clonotype. This chain joins TRBV20-1 and TRBJ2-5, with D uncertain. The germline gives CDR1 DFQATT, CDR2 SNEGSKA (reference sequence). The V and J ends lost 7 bases and 4 bases respectively, with 13 bases between them. The CDR3 loop spans 12 amino acids. The chain's CDR3 is CSVSDWGETQYF. CDR3 bases: TGCAGTGTCTCCGATTGGGGAGAGACCCAGTACTTC.

A few counts support this clonotype. The chain is built from TRBV9 and TRBJ2-5, with TRBD2 matching 14 bases. CDR3 length equals 18 residues. The germline gives CDR1 SGDLS, CDR2 YYNGEE. V lost 4 bases and J lost 1; bases outside the gene matches: 9. DNA for the CDR3: TGTGCCAGCAGCCCCGGGACTAGCGGGGGTCTACTCCAAGAGACCCAGTACTTC. It yields the protein CASSPGTSGGLLQETQYF.